This TCR beta chain originates from a study of cytomegalovirus exposure and HLA in healthy donors (TCRdb year 2017). Context from the whole study: An earlier analysis of approximately 550 of the donors reported 250 to 300 Gb of sequence data and some 120 million unique TCR beta sequences from about 179 million T cells. Typing coverage differed by locus: A, B, C, DRB1 and DQB1 were typed in about 629-640 donors, DQA1 in 500 to 550, DPA1 in 600 to 610, and DPB1 in 472. On average, around 240,000 unique TCR beta nucleotide sequences were sequenced per donor among several hundred genotyped donors of the cohort, with roughly 19% of those sequences being non-productive. Using immunosequencing, the study profiled T cell repertoires from about 650 subjects and related those repertoires to cytomegalovirus serostatus. About 280 gigabases of sequencing data and approximately 91 million unique TCR sequences made up an early release that covered nearly 650 HLA-typed donors. Rather than drawing on any new phenotypic data, the later analysis identified candidate immune exposures from TCR beta sequences and the way those sequences occurred across donors. Several DR-DQ haplotypes were treated as single units for association and clustering because of strong linkage in the cohort. Both class I and class II loci were covered by HLA typing, at four-digit resolution. Donor age, sex, ethnicity and CMV serostatus were compiled alongside the repertoire data. A later analysis re-analyzed previously published TCR beta repertoires from about 600 donors and added high-resolution HLA genotyping to study TCR occurrence patterns. In an earlier analysis of roughly 600 of the donors, high-throughput TCR beta sequencing was used to judge whether each TCR beta V gene segment behaved as functional or pseudogenic. Of the roughly 410 genotyped donors, over 80% were placed in the genetic ancestry cluster associated with self-reported Caucasian donors. Besides the first cohort of 666 subjects, a separate validation cohort made up of 120 different subjects was used. The study aimed to test whether cataloging public T cell receptors could reveal signatures of past pathogen exposure. A later genetic analysis took genome-wide SNP genotypes for about 55% of the roughly 670 donors and used that subset as a discovery cohort. Every repertoire in the discovery cohort had been generated on one and the same sequencing platform. High-throughput TCR immunosequencing, statistical association of individual TCRs with disease status, and machine learning were combined to predict cytomegalovirus infection status. Results and caveats for the whole study, not just this receptor: Because HLA typing was missing for some donors at each locus, association tests included only the typed subset. Most TCR sequences were observed very rarely across donors, whereas some public TCRs were present in many individuals. The only immune exposure information available for the cohort was CMV serostatus. A group of highly shared sequence variants was considered likely to be a technical artifact of the sequencing pipeline. In an earlier analysis of some 640 of the donors, most TCR beta V segments were observed in productive rearrangements about 87% or about 30% of the time, broadly matching IMGT annotations. A later analysis found that HLA-associated TCR beta chains were more clonally expanded and had lower generation probabilities than equally common non-associated chains. A total of 150 to 200 TCR beta chains were listed by the study as associated with cytomegalovirus. According to a later analysis, TCR association rates differed among HLA loci, with DRB1 alleles showing the most associated TCRs and HLA-C alleles showing the fewest. Correlated functional status among segregating V segments might be attributable to linkage disequilibrium, but an unknown experimental factor could not be ruled out. Because the 87-base-pair reads could not distinguish some IMGT-functional V segments, including TRBV6-2 and TRBV6-3, those segments were excluded. In a later genetic analysis, a missense DCLRE1C variant was associated with V-gene and J-gene trimming of TCR beta chains, and the association was replicated in an independent cohort. Most CMV-associated TCR beta chains appeared to be HLA-restricted in a later analysis, and the HLA associations seemed to be driven largely by CMV exposure. A later analysis reported that several top co-occurrence clusters appeared linked to parvovirus B19, influenza, CMV and Epstein-Barr virus. The authors suggested that the approach could potentially be extended to other disease states and immunological phenotypes. A later analysis associated approximately 17,000 TCR beta sequences with specific HLA alleles at a false discovery rate of 0.05. In this cohort, only TCR beta chains were sequenced, and detectable features were limited by the absence of alpha or paired-chain data. Strong co-occurrence of HLA alleles, especially DR and DQ, made assigning TCR associations to individual alleles difficult. The classifier was reported to diagnose cytomegalovirus status with high specificity and sensitivity in both the original cohort and the validation cohort. Because counts were too low, approximately 18 rarely observed V segments, including chromosome 9 orphons, were excluded from the earlier analysis of 500 to 700 of the donors. Three of the identified cytomegalovirus-associated TCR beta chains were confirmed in vitro to be specific for cytomegalovirus antigens. A further reported finding was that TCR beta sequences accurately predicted the HLA-A and HLA-B alleles for most subjects in the first cohort. In a later genetic analysis, fewer N-insertions in productive TCRs were reported among donors in an Asian-associated ancestry cluster than the roughly 700-donor mean. Sequencing depth was assumed to be roughly uniform across donors in the presence/absence analyses, though that assumption may not hold.

The CDR3 runs 14 residues from the cysteine to the phenylalanine. Only CDR3 DNA remains: 42 bases, in frame from the first base. Trimming removed 5 bases from V and 5 bases from J; the gene matches leave 8 bases unexplained. CDR1 SGHNT and CDR2 YENEEA are derived from the germline V gene. The method behind the library was the immunoSEQ multiplex PCR assay. A mixture of 60 forward primers for TCR Vbeta segments and 13 reverse primers for TCR Jbeta segments was used in the multiplex PCR. A multiplex PCR assay on genomic DNA amplified the CDR3 region of rearranged TCR beta genes. The amplified TCR beta libraries were sequenced on the Illumina HiSeq System as 87-base-pair reads. The paper's processing steps were these. In a later analysis, roughly 80 million unique TCR beta chains were counted across the roughly 670 repertoires, and around 10 million of these chains were shared by at least two donors. To remove PCR and sequencing errors, raw reads were error-corrected and collapsed into unique sequences using a nearest-neighbor algorithm that merged closely related sequences. CDR3 sequences were aligned to IMGT reference sequences to assign V, D and J gene segments. For a sequence to be retained, a match of at least six nucleotides to both a V gene segment and a J gene segment was required. A rearrangement counted as productive if the CDR3 had no stop codons and remained in frame with V and J, and every other rearrangement counted as non-productive. CDR3 was defined according to IMGT convention as the region running from the second conserved V-encoded cysteine to the conserved J-encoded phenylalanine. The earlier analysis of 550 to 650 of the donors excluded any sequence lacking an unambiguous match to a single V gene segment. In an earlier analysis of some 590 of the donors, V segments were called functional above 56.7% productive rearrangements and were called segregating when the between-donor standard deviation exceeded 5%. A statistical classification framework was built for diagnosing cytomegalovirus status from the catalog of TCR beta chain sequences. In a later analysis, V and J genes were assigned by comparing TCR nucleotide sequences against IMGT/GENE-DB human TR gene sequences. A later analysis assigned CDR3 sequences and most-parsimonious VDJ recombination scenarios with the TCRdist pipeline. In a later analysis, every TCR beta chain was defined by the combination of its CDR3 amino acid sequence and its V-gene family, and reads without a unique V-gene family were dropped. To address suspected cross-contamination and a sequencing artifact, a later analysis removed over 500 highly shared, low-generation-probability nucleotide sequences. In a later analysis, a clonal expansion index was calculated for each public chain from normalized within-repertoire ranks of inferred template counts. Generation probabilities in a later analysis came from a VDJ recombination model fitted to out-of-frame rearrangements, and those results were checked against IGoR. In a later analysis, TCR-TCR, TCR-HLA and TCR-CMV co-occurrence was scored with hypergeometric tests, and a repertoire-size bias correction was applied to TCR pairs. To estimate false discovery rates, a later analysis permuted the HLA or CMV assignments 20 times. In a later analysis, co-occurring TCRs were grouped using DBSCAN, with TCRdist sequence similarity added in when clustering inside HLA-allele-positive subsets. Repertoires with fewer than 30,000 or more than 120,000 public chains were left out of co-occurrence clustering, as were several repertoires with anomalous nucleotide sharing. TCRdb provides this immuneACCESS table in a form limited to in-frame rearrangements. Some clones are lacking; in checked studies, under half of them reflect an unresolved V gene, and why the rest are absent is not known. That table supplies the V and J calls and clone size; D and trimming were determined from the DNA. Recorded for this sample are approximately 150,000 clones; roughly 81% of them occurred a single time. The leading ten clones occupy approximately 2.5% of the sample.

The cohort comprised some 730 healthy bone marrow donors. All cohort members were sampled while nominally healthy, although unrecorded immune exposures were likely present. The donor tested CMV seropositive, placing the donor among the approximately 290 seropositive members of the cohort. A peripheral blood sample was collected from each donor, and TCR beta sequencing was performed on peripheral blood mononuclear cells. The Qiagen DNeasy Blood Extraction Kit was used to extract genomic DNA from the blood cell samples. The table lists this clone with a count of one. Its antigen specificity is not known. The record has no base qualities; no much larger clone is one base away.

The clonotype originates from a young man in good health and CMV-seropositive. Rearrangement joined TRBV11-3 to TRBJ1-1; 7 bases in the junction line up with TRBD1. Specimen: PBMCs. The CDR3 sequence is CASSPATGRTEAFF. The DNA sequence is given as TGTGCCAGCAGCCCAGCGACAGGGAGGACTGAAGCTTTCTTT.